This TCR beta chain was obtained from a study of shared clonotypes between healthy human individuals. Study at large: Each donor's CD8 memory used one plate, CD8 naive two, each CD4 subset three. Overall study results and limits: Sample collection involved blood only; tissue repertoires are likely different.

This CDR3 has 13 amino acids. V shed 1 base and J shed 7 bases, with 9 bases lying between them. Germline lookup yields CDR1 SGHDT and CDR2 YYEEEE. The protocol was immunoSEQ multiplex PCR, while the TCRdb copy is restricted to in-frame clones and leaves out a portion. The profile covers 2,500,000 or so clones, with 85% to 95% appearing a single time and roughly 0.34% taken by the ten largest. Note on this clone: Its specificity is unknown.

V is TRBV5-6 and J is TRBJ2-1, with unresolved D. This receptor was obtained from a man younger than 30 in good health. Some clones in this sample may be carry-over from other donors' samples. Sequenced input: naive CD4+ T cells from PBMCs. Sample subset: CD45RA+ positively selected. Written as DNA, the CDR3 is TGTGCCAGCAGCTTGCCGGATGTGAATGAGCAGTTCTTC. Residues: CASSLPDVNEQFF.